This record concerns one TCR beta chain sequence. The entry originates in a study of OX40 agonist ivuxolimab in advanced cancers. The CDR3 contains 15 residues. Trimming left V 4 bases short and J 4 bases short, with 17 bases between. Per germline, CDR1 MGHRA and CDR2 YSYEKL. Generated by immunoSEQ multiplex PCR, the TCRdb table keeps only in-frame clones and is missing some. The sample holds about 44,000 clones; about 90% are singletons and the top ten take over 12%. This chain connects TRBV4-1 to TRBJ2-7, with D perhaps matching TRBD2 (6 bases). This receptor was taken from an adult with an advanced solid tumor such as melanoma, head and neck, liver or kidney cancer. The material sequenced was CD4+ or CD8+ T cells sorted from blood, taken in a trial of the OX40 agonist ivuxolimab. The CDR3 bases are TGCGCCAGCAGCCCCACCCCCGGGACTGGATACGAGCAGTACTTC. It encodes CASSPTPGTGYEQYF.